This T cell receptor beta chain was identified during a study of OX40 agonist ivuxolimab in advanced cancers. This CDR3 is 13 amino acids long. The V gene lost 11 bases and the J gene lost 0 bases, with 14 bases spanning the gap. The germline CDR1 and CDR2 sequences are SGHNT and YENEEA. The repertoire was sequenced with immunoSEQ multiplex PCR; TCRdb's copy has only in-frame clones and lacks some. The sample yields more than 8,500 clones, around nine tenths seen once. This specimen consisted of CD4+ or CD8+ T cells sorted from blood, obtained in a trial of the OX40 agonist ivuxolimab. The receptor was isolated from an adult with an advanced solid tumor such as melanoma, head and neck, liver or kidney cancer. The chain has TRBV11-3 and TRBJ2-7; weak D call: TRBD2 (7 bases). This chain's CDR3 is CAVGGASSYEQYF. As DNA, the CDR3 is TGTGCCGTTGGGGGGGCGAGCTCCTACGAGCAGTACTTC.